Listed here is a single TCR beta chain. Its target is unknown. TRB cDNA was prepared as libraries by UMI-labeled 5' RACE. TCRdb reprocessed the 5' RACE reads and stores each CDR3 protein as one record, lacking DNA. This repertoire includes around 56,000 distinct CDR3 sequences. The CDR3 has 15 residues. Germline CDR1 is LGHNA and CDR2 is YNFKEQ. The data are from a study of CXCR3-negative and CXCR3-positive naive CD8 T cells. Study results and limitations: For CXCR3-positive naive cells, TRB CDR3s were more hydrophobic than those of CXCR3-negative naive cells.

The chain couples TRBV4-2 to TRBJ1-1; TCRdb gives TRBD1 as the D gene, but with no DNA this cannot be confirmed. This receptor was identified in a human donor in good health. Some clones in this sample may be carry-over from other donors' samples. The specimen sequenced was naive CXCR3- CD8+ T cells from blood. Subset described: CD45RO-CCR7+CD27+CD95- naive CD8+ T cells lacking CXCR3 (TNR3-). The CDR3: CASTPSDRGGTEDFF.